This entry lists 24 T cell receptor beta chains sequenced from one sample in a study of CD8 T cells in ankylosing spondylitis. Study-level findings and limits: Characteristic of ankylosing spondylitis blood, it appeared, was a TCR beta motif comprising several highly homologous variants.

TCRdb itself ran the 5' RACE reads through MiXCR, one entry per CDR3 protein. Counted here are hundreds of thousands of distinct CDR3 sequences, roughly 12% occurring once; the ten biggest clones make up around 6.8%. What these receptors recognize is not known. What was sequenced was blood, either unsorted or a sorted T cell fraction (not recorded which). These receptors originate from a male donor with ankylosing spondylitis.

The chain links TRBV29-1 to TRBJ2-1; a possible D gene is TRBD2 (5 bases). V was pared by 5 bases and J by 7 bases, with 15 bases between. Germline CDR1 is SQVTM and CDR2 is ANQGSEA. The CDR3 runs 13 residues. CDR3: CSVTGTTGNEQFF. The CDR3 nucleotides read TGCAGCGTTACGGGAACTACCGGTAATGAGCAGTTCTTC.

The chain is built from TRBV18 and TRBJ2-1; D might be TRBD1 (5 bases). CDR1 is KGHSH, CDR2 LQKENI, per germline. There are 13 residues in the CDR3. The V gene lost 3 bases and the J gene lost 7 bases, with 10 bases spanning the gap. The CDR3: CASSPPGINEQFF. Here the CDR3 DNA reads TGTGCCAGCTCACCGCCAGGGATTAATGAGCAGTTCTTC. The whole variable domain, filled in from reference TRBV18 and TRBJ2-1, reads NAGVMQNPRHLVRRRGQEARLRCSPMKGHSHVYWYRQLPEEGLKFMVYLQKENIIDESGMPKERFSAEFPKEGPSILRIQQVVRGDSAAYFCASSPPGINEQFFGPGTRLTVL.

In this sample, this clonotype turned up many times. This chain links TRBV6-2 or TRBV6-3 with TRBJ1-5; 11 positions agree with TRBD1. The CDR3 is 14 residues long. J gave up 6 bases and V 6 bases, and 4 bases lay outside the gene matches. Germline V gene data show CDR1 as MNHEY and CDR2 as SVGEGT. This CDR3 reads CASSRTGGGQPQHF. The CDR3 region has the DNA TGTGCCAGCAGCCGGACAGGGGGCGGTCAGCCCCAGCATTTT.

This clonotype has only a few counts. The rearrangement joins TRBV11-2 to TRBJ2-4, with TRBD1 matching over 9 bases. Trimming at V came to 2 bases and at J to 1 base, leaving 9 bases not matched to a gene. CDR1 and CDR2 (germline): SGHAT, FQNNGV. CDR3 length: 18 amino acids. The CDR3 here is CASSLLRDRVPAKNIQYF. The CDR3 DNA follows: TGTGCCAGCAGCTTACTCCGGGACAGGGTCCCCGCCAAAAACATTCAGTACTTC.

The sample holds many counts of this clonotype. The chain joins TRBV25-1 to TRBJ1-2; a possible D gene is TRBD1 (5 bases). The CDR3 contains 15 residues. The V gene's germline CDR1 is MGHDK and CDR2 SYGVNS. V gave up 4 bases and J gave up 4 bases, with 16 bases separating them. For the CDR3, the DNA is TGTGCCAGCAGTGCTCCAGGCGACAGTTCCTATGGCTACACCTTC. Protein product: CASSAPGDSSYGYTF.

This clonotype occurred a few times. This chain uses TRBV5-1 with TRBJ1-1, with 8 nucleotides matching TRBD1. With 4 bases clipped from V and 0 bases from J, the junction kept 11 bases outside the gene matches. The CDR3 length is 17 residues. The germline gives CDR1 SGHRS, CDR2 YFSETQ. Written as DNA, the CDR3 is TGCGCCAGCAGCCCCCGGTGGGACAGGAACATGAACACTGAAGCTTTCTTT. This encodes CASSPRWDRNMNTEAFF.

This rearrangement joins TRBV14 to TRBJ2-6; weak D call: TRBD1 (6 bases). This CDR3 comprises 19 residues. The germline V and J ends were trimmed by 3 bases and 0 bases, with 18 bases remaining between them. CDR1 SGHDN and CDR2 FVKESK come from the germline V gene. The CDR3 DNA sequence: TGTGCCAGCAGCCAGGACAGCAACCCATTCAGCTCTGGGGCCAACGTCCTGACTTTC. Translating it yields CASSQDSNPFSSGANVLTF.

This clonotype was detected many times. The CDR3 spells CASSFLSGSYNEQFF. CDR3 nucleotide sequence: TGTGCCAGCAGCTTCTTGAGCGGTAGCTACAATGAGCAGTTCTTC. The chain carries TRBV11-3 and TRBJ2-1; tentatively, D is TRBD2 (5 bases). Germline assignment: CDR1 SGHNT and CDR2 YENEEA. CDR3 length equals 15 residues. V was trimmed by 3 bases and J by 3 bases, leaving 12 bases between them.

The rearrangement links TRBV30 to TRBJ1-3; no definite D call. The CDR3 totals 14 residues. CDR1 and CDR2 (germline): GTSNPN, SVGIG (reference sequence). With 5 bases removed from V and 2 bases from J, the gap between germline ends came to 13 bases. CDR3 region: CAWSKLSAGNTIYF. DNA for the CDR3: TGTGCCTGGTCCAAACTTTCTGCTGGAAACACCATATATTTT.

The chain links TRBV7-9 to TRBJ2-6, with no clear D. The CDR3 spans 14 residues. V was cut by 8 bases and J by 0 bases, with 8 bases left in between. Per germline, CDR1 SEHNR and CDR2 FQNEAQ (reference sequence). The CDR3 nucleotides are TGTGCCAGCCTGACGAGCTCTGGGGCCAACGTCCTGACTTTC. Protein: CASLTSSGANVLTF.

This clonotype was found a few times. The chain is built from TRBV9 and TRBJ2-3; 9 nucleotides match TRBD2. Trimming cost V 3 bases and J 4 bases; bases outside gene matches: 6. The CDR3 consists of 15 residues. Germline CDR1 and CDR2: SGDLS and YYNGEE. CDR3 nucleotides: TGTGCCAGCAGCGCCTTAGCGGGAGAATCAGATACGCAGTATTTT. This codes for CASSALAGESDTQYF.

This clonotype was detected many times. V usage is TRBV29-1 and J usage is TRBJ1-4; TRBD1 agrees at 7 bases. Germline assignment: CDR1 SQVTM and CDR2 ANQGSEA. J lost 8 bases, V lost 3 bases, and 0 bases had no gene match. CDR3 length: 11 amino acids. The CDR3 here is CSVETGEKLFF. The CDR3 bases are TGCAGCGTTGAGACAGGGGAAAAACTGTTTTTT.

V is TRBV3-1 and J is TRBJ2-3; D is perhaps TRBD1 (6 bases). The CDR3 has 16 residues. CDR1 is LGHDT, CDR2 YNNKEL, per germline (reference sequence). The ends were cut back, 3 bases at V and 2 bases at J, with 15 bases in the middle. The CDR3 DNA sequence: TGTGCCAGCAGCCAGCGTGACAGGCGACCCACAGATACGCAGTATTTT. It yields the protein CASSQRDRRPTDTQYF.

This clonotype was counted at least ten times. The rearrangement joins TRBV7-7 to TRBJ2-1; TRBD2 aligns across 7 bases. This CDR3 is 13 amino acids long. The junction had 5 bases not matched to a gene; V was cut back by 3 bases and J by 9 bases. CDR1 is SSHAT, CDR2 FNYEAQ, per germline (reference sequence). In nucleotides, the CDR3 is TGTGCCAGCAGCTTGGGGAGGGAGGGTGAGCAGTTCTTC. It specifies CASSLGREGEQFF.

This clonotype was detected only a few times. This sequence joins TRBV14 and TRBJ2-5; D gene uncertain. The CDR3 covers 13 residues. V gave up 2 bases and J gave up 2 bases, with 6 bases separating them. From germline, CDR1 is SGHDN and CDR2 FVKESK. The CDR3 DNA sequence: TGTGCCAGCAGCCAATTTGCGCAAGAGACCCAGTACTTC. Amino acid sequence: CASSQFAQETQYF.

This clonotype was seen many times. The chain's CDR3 is CASSQELDTTGELFF. CDR3 DNA: TGTGCCAGCAGCCAAGAATTGGACACCACCGGGGAGCTGTTTTTT. The chain carries TRBV3-1 and TRBJ2-2; a weak D match, TRBD1 (5 bases). V lost 0 bases to trimming and J lost 4 bases, with 9 bases between them. CDR1 and CDR2 from the germline V gene are LGHDT and YNNKEL (reference sequence). This CDR3 region has 15 residues.

In this sample, this clonotype turned up a few times. V usage is TRBV6-2 or TRBV6-3 and J usage is TRBJ2-1, with D maybe TRBD2 (5 bases). This CDR3 is built from 14 residues. The germline V and J ends were trimmed by 0 bases and 5 bases, with 8 bases remaining between them. Germline values: CDR1 MNHEY, CDR2 SVGEGT. The CDR3 here is CASSYSPSNNEQFF. As DNA, the CDR3 is TGTGCCAGCAGTTACTCGCCTAGCAACAATGAGCAGTTCTTC.

This clonotype has just one count. The rearrangement joins TRBV6-5 to TRBJ2-5; D may correspond to TRBD1 or TRBD2 (5 bases each). CDR1 and CDR2 (germline): MNHEY, SVGAGI. Deletions cut 0 bases from V and 1 base from J, with 12 bases between. CDR3 length equals 16 residues. The CDR3 spells CASSYSGPGSQETQYF. CDR3 DNA: TGTGCCAGCAGTTACTCGGGGCCGGGATCCCAAGAGACCCAGTACTTC.

V is TRBV14 and J is TRBJ2-1; D is ambiguous. The germline gives CDR1 SGHDN, CDR2 FVKESK. The CDR3 consists of 11 residues. V was cut by 3 bases and J by 10 bases, with 7 bases left in between. CDR3 nucleotide sequence: TGTGCCAGCAGCCAGTTCCTGGAGCAGTTCTTC. It yields the protein CASSQFLEQFF.

This clonotype was picked up many times. The gene calls are TRBV3-1 and TRBJ2-7; 9 bases fit TRBD2. J was trimmed by 4 bases and V by 3 bases; bases with no gene match: 7. The V gene's germline CDR1 is LGHDT and CDR2 YNNKEL (reference sequence). This CDR3 comprises 15 residues. For the CDR3, the DNA is TGTGCCAGCAGCCAGTCCGCGGGGGGGGGATACGAGCAGTACGTC. Protein product: CASSQSAGGGYEQYV.

This clonotype was detected only a few times. This chain uses TRBV24-1 with TRBJ1-1; D gene unclear. The CDR3 has 12 residues. CDR1 and CDR2 from the germline V gene are KGHDR and SFDVKD. V was shortened by 6 bases and J by 3 bases, with 7 bases between the two germline ends. DNA of the CDR3: TGTGCCACCAGTATGGCGGACACTGAAGCTTTCTTT. Residues: CATSMADTEAFF.

The chain combines TRBV11-1 with TRBJ1-1, with no clear D. The CDR3 consists of 16 residues. The V and J ends lost 1 base and 0 bases respectively, with 12 bases between them. Germline assignment: CDR1 SGHAT and CDR2 FQDESV (reference sequence). CDR3 DNA sequence: TGTGCCAGCAGCTTAGTTTGGTCAGGCATGAACACTGAAGCTTTCTTT. This encodes CASSLVWSGMNTEAFF.

Worth noting for this clonotype: A read error may be the cause here, since a much bigger clone is one base away. This chain links TRBV29-1 with TRBJ2-3, with 7 bases aligning to TRBD1. Matching the DNA end better, TRBJ1-5 makes the J call doubtful. This CDR3 comprises 14 residues. The germline V gene has CDR1 SQVTM and CDR2 ANQGSEA. The chain's CDR3 is CSVEVLQGSDTQHF. The CDR3 DNA follows: TGCAGCGTCGAAGTCCTACAGGGGTCAGATACGCAGCATTTT.

The rearrangement uses TRBV7-8 and TRBJ2-3, with 9 bases fitting TRBD1. V dropped 0 bases and J dropped 5; count of bases not matched to a gene: 9. The germline CDR1 and CDR2 sequences are SGHVS and FQNEAQ. CDR3 length: 17 residues. The CDR3 spells CASSLALNRGRLDTQYF. CDR3 DNA: TGTGCCAGCAGCTTAGCGCTTAACAGGGGGCGACTAGATACGCAGTATTTT.